This is a list of T cell receptor beta chains from one sample in a study of long-term antiretroviral therapy in people with HIV. Assay: immunoSEQ multiplex PCR; the TCRdb copy retains only in-frame clones and omits some. The sample includes roughly 21,000 clones, around 87% of them seen just once. The sequenced sample was unsorted PBMCs, obtained 0.2 years before starting antiretroviral therapy. These TCRs come from a man between 18 and 29 years old with HIV. Both conserved end residues are trimmed from each CDR3.

V gene: TRBV7-2
CDR3 protein: ASSPTEGLPYEQY

V gene: TRBV6-1
CDR3 protein: ASSEGGGRWETQY

V gene: TRBV19
CDR3 protein: ASSMGGGRYEQY

V gene: TRBV13
CDR3 protein: ASSSGLAESGSTDTQY

V gene: TRBV10-3
CDR3 protein: AINEVGRGYEQY

V gene: TRBV11-2
CDR3 protein: ASWNSGRAATGELF

V gene: TRBV5-6
CDR3 protein: ASREGTSNSPLH

V gene: TRBV5-6
CDR3 protein: ASSSSERWEQF

V gene: TRBV7-9
CDR3 protein: ASGAEKLF

V gene: TRBV7-3
CDR3 protein: ASRPDLTGELF

V gene: TRBV27
CDR3 protein: ASSLGAQNTEAF

V gene: TRBV7-6
CDR3 protein: ASSRTGNTEAF

V gene: TRBV5-1
CDR3 protein: ASSFELGQGGNGYT

V gene: TRBV19
CDR3 protein: ASKQGGPGGTQPQH

V gene: TRBV7-2
CDR3 protein: ASSLVPVEGGELF

V gene: TRBV9
CDR3 protein: ASADDNRYEQY

V gene: TRBV7-6
CDR3 protein: ASSLVGGAEYEQY

V gene: TRBV10-3
CDR3 protein: AISNEKGLASSYEQY

V gene: TRBV27
CDR3 protein: ASRPSGANYEQY

V gene: TRBV5-6
CDR3 protein: ASSLTGSSYEQY

V gene: TRBV4-1
CDR3 protein: ASSQAGGGPAF

V gene: TRBV6-5
CDR3 protein: ASINPGGGYGYT

V gene: TRBV4-3
CDR3 protein: ASSQDASRSSYNEQF

V gene: TRBV11-1
CDR3 protein: ASSFLRSHNEQF

V gene: TRBV5-4
CDR3 protein: ASSLSLASTDTQY

V gene: TRBV2
CDR3 protein: ASSDGGGGGETQY

V gene: TRBV18
CDR3 protein: ASSPEIDNQPQH

V gene: TRBV29-1
CDR3 protein: SVEGGGYTEAF

V gene: TRBV5-4
CDR3 protein: ASSWSGSYEQY

V gene: TRBV27
CDR3 protein: ASSFGRDTEAF

V gene: TRBV19
CDR3 protein: ASSIEQRYTGELF

V gene: TRBV6-5
CDR3 protein: ASSRGFSPVETQY

V gene: TRBV4-2
CDR3 protein: ASSQASTYEQY

V gene: TRBV13
CDR3 protein: ASSPTGAYEQY

V gene: TRBV5-4
CDR3 protein: ASSPGTVNTEAF

V gene: TRBV18
CDR3 protein: ASSRVVSYEQY

V gene: TRBV7-9
CDR3 protein: ASSPPSGMGGGEQF

V gene: TRBV27
CDR3 protein: ASSFGVDTQSGANVLT

V gene: TRBV6-1
CDR3 protein: ASSPGQSNYGYT

V gene: TRBV6-5
CDR3 protein: ASSYGVVTYNEQF

V gene: TRBV5-4
CDR3 protein: ASRGRQGVTEAF

V gene: TRBV11-2
CDR3 protein: ASSLGVEQY

V gene: TRBV7-9
CDR3 protein: ASSFVGQGQEKLF

V gene: TRBV18
CDR3 protein: ASSPQGPYGYT

V gene: TRBV6-1
CDR3 protein: ASRRHLQRYYGYT

V gene: TRBV27
CDR3 protein: ASGHYEQY

V gene: TRBV7-9
CDR3 protein: ASSQPTPGYT

V gene: TRBV5-8
CDR3 protein: ASTRGQGYDEQF

V gene: TRBV9
CDR3 protein: ASSAAGYGNTIY

V gene: TRBV7-6
CDR3 protein: ASSLGAVGEASGNTIY

V gene: TRBV4-1
CDR3 protein: ASSHVSSGNTIY

V gene: TRBV7-2
CDR3 protein: ASSLTPREQY

V gene: TRBV18
CDR3 protein: ASSPEQTGYSNQPQH

V gene: TRBV19
CDR3 protein: ASSRTAQNTEAF

V gene: TRBV2
CDR3 protein: ASSEGGGYYEQY